Following are 27 T cell receptor beta chains from one sample sequenced in a study of beta chain features in type 1 diabetes. All of the isolated RNA was reverse transcribed, so expressed TCRB transcripts were sequenced. Libraries were prepared by immunoSEQ multiplex PCR; TCRdb keeps only in-frame clonotypes and omits some of them. The sample includes fewer than 350,000 clones, 7.5% to 9.5% of them seen just once. The sample was central memory CD4+ T cells from blood. The receptors here all came from a woman between 18 and 29 years old in good health.

The chain is built from TRBV15 and TRBJ2-2, with D hard to call. Germline CDR1 reads LNHNV; CDR2 reads YYDKDF (reference sequence). V was clipped by 1 base and J by 1 base, with 4 bases between them. This CDR3 comprises 14 residues. CDR3: CATSRGENTGELFF. The CDR3 coding sequence is TGTGCCACCAGCAGAGGAGAGAACACCGGGGAGCTGTTTTTT.

Points on this clone: This specimen includes other DNA sequences encoding the same CDR3. The genes are TRBV9 and TRBJ2-3; 13 bases line up with TRBD2. This CDR3 spans 16 amino acids. Germline trimming cut 2 bases from V and 5 bases from J; bases unmatched to any gene: 5. CDR1 is SGDLS and CDR2 is YYNGEE in the germline V gene. The CDR3 coding sequence is TGTGCCAGCAGCGTCGGACTAGCGGGAGTCGGAGATACGCAGTATTTT. The encoded protein is CASSVGLAGVGDTQYF.

V and J are TRBV19 and TRBJ1-5; D may be TRBD1 (5 bases). Germline V CDR1 and CDR2: LNHDA, SQIVND (reference sequence). The V end lost 6 bases, the J end lost 6 bases, and 15 bases lay between the germline ends. CDR3 length: 14 amino acids. CDR3 bases: TGTGCCAGTAGATCTCAGGGTGTCGGTCAGCCCCAGCATTTT. This gives the protein CASRSQGVGQPQHF.

This clone has only a few counts. The CDR3 coding sequence is TGTGCCAGCAGCGACAAGCGGGGGGAGGGAGATACGCAGTATTTT. This sequence encodes CASSDKRGEGDTQYF. J is TRBJ2-3 and V is TRBV11-2; TRBD2 matches at 9 bases. The CDR3 loop spans 15 amino acids. J was trimmed by 5 bases and V by 5 bases; bases with no gene match: 8. Germline V lookup: CDR1 SGHAT, CDR2 FQNNGV.

This clone was counted a few times. The rearrangement joins TRBV30 to TRBJ2-7; D is undetermined. The V end lost 3 bases, the J end lost 3 bases, and 15 bases lay between the germline ends. The length of the CDR3 is 14 residues. Germline-derived CDR1 and CDR2 are GTSNPN and SVGIG (reference sequence). CDR3: CAWRDPGSIYEQYF. The CDR3 region has the DNA TGTGCCTGGAGGGACCCTGGGTCGATCTACGAGCAGTACTTC.

The V call is TRBV5-4, the J call TRBJ1-2, with TRBD1 identical over 7 bases. The CDR3 contains 15 residues. Germline V gene lookup returns CDR1 SGHNT and CDR2 YYREEE (reference sequence). Germline trimming cut 3 bases from V and 2 bases from J; bases unmatched to any gene: 7. CDR3 sequence reads: CASSSWGTANYGYTF. The CDR3 DNA sequence: TGTGCCAGCAGCTCGTGGGGGACAGCGAACTATGGCTACACCTTC. Looking up the rest from reference TRBV5-4 and TRBJ1-2 gives the full variable domain: ETGVTQSPTHLIKTRGQQVTLRCSSQSGHNTVSWYQQALGQGPQFIFQYYREEENGRGNFPPRFSGLQFPNYSSELNVNALELDDSALYLCASSSWGTANYGYTFGSGTRLTVV.

The chain links TRBV4-1 to TRBJ1-1, with D unclear. The CDR3 covers 17 residues. Germline V gene lookup returns CDR1 MGHRA and CDR2 YSYEKL. V lost 1 base and J 3 bases, leaving 18 bases between the germline ends. The CDR3 DNA reads TGCGCCAGCAGCCAAGTCAATATGGGTTTCTGGGACACTGAAGCTTTCTTT. This codes for CASSQVNMGFWDTEAFF.

This chain joins TRBV6-5 and TRBJ1-4; D is perhaps TRBD1 (5 bases). This CDR3 region has 14 residues. Per the germline V gene, CDR1 is MNHEY and CDR2 is SVGAGI. Between the trimmed V and J ends, which lost 6 bases and 7 bases, there was a span of 15 bases. CDR3 nucleotide sequence: TGTGCCAGCAGACGCCAGGGTTCTGGTGAAAAACTGTTTTTT. Translating it yields CASRRQGSGEKLFF.

The rearrangement uses TRBV19 and TRBJ2-3; 7 bases are shared with TRBD2. V lost 8 bases and J lost 3; bases outside the gene matches: 14. Germline values: CDR1 LNHDA, CDR2 SQIVND (reference sequence). CDR3 length equals 16 residues. The CDR3: CASGPGAGERTDTQYF. The CDR3 nucleotides read TGTGCCAGTGGACCGGGCGCGGGGGAGCGGACAGATACGCAGTATTTT. The full variable domain, its missing parts supplied by reference TRBV19 and TRBJ2-3, is DGGITQSPKYLFRKEGQNVTLSCEQNLNHDAMYWYRQDPGQGLRLIYYSQIVNDFQKGDIAEGYSVSREKKESFPLTVTSAQKNPTAFYLCASGPGAGERTDTQYFGPGTRLTVL.

V usage is TRBV5-6 and J usage is TRBJ2-5; no firm D call. V lost 3 bases, J lost 5 bases, and 8 bases lay in between. The CDR3 runs to 12 residues. The V gene's germline CDR1 is SGHDT and CDR2 YYEEEE. In nucleotides, the CDR3 is TGTGCCAGCAGCTCGACGTTTGAGACCCAGTACTTC. Encoded protein: CASSSTFETQYF.

A word on this clone: Different DNA sequences within this sample yield the same CDR3. The J gene is TRBJ2-1, the V gene TRBV18, with no clear D. The CDR3 loop spans 12 amino acids. The V and J ends lost 1 base and 5 bases respectively, with 3 bases between them. Looked up from germline, CDR1 is KGHSH and CDR2 is LQKENI. In DNA, the CDR3 is TGTGCCAGCTCACCACGGGACAATGAGCAGTTCTTC. It encodes CASSPRDNEQFF.

This sequence joins TRBV5-1 and TRBJ2-5; D is uncertain. V lost 0 bases, J lost 5 bases, and 8 bases lay in between. The CDR3 is made up of 13 amino acids. Germline loops: CDR1 SGHRS, CDR2 YFSETQ. Here the CDR3 DNA reads TGCGCCAGCAGCTTGGGTGATGCGGAGACCCAGTACTTC. Amino acids: CASSLGDAETQYF.

The chain uses TRBV5-1 and TRBJ2-1, with D uncertain. CDR1 is SGHRS, CDR2 YFSETQ, per germline. The CDR3 runs 15 residues. The ends were cut back, 4 bases at V and 0 bases at J, with 11 bases in the middle. This CDR3 is CASSEQSSSYNEQFF. CDR3 sequence (DNA): TGCGCCAGCAGCGAACAGTCGAGCTCCTACAATGAGCAGTTCTTC. The full variable domain, in which reference TRBV5-1 and TRBJ2-1 provide the parts outside the CDR3, is KAGVTQTPRYLIKTRGQQVTLSCSPISGHRSVSWYQQTPGQGLQFLFEYFSETQRNKGNFPGRFSGRQFSNSRSEMNVSTLELGDSALYLCASSEQSSSYNEQFFGPGTRLTVL.

The chain uses TRBV9 and TRBJ1-3, with D uncertain. This CDR3 contains 13 residues. The V end lost 4 bases, the J end lost 8 bases, and 13 bases lay between the germline ends. Per germline, CDR1 SGDLS and CDR2 YYNGEE. CDR3 nucleotides: TGTGCCAGCAGCTTGAACTCGGACGACACCATATATTTT. Residues: CASSLNSDDTIYF.

The chain couples TRBV4-2 to TRBJ2-1; the D is unclear. V dropped 0 bases and J dropped 0 bases, with 6 bases sitting between them. The CDR3 loop spans 15 amino acids. Germline V gives CDR1 LGHNA, CDR2 YNFKEQ. CDR3: CASSQDPSSYNEQFF. CDR3 nucleotide sequence: TGTGCCAGCAGCCAAGATCCTAGCTCCTACAATGAGCAGTTCTTC.

This clone was seen more than once but under ten times. The V call is TRBV28, the J call TRBJ2-7; unclear D gene. The V gene lost 8 bases and the J gene lost 5 bases, with 16 bases spanning the gap. CDR1 and CDR2 (germline): MDHEN, SYDVKM. The CDR3 covers 13 residues. The CDR3 loop is CASSPIALHEQYV. Here the CDR3 DNA reads TGTGCCAGCTCCCCTATAGCCCTTCACGAGCAGTACGTC.

This clone occurred a few times. V usage is TRBV25-1 and J usage is TRBJ1-2; D is uncertain. This CDR3 region has 14 residues. Germline values: CDR1 MGHDK, CDR2 SYGVNS. Trimming removed 2 bases from V and 0 bases from J, with 7 bases in between. The CDR3 DNA is TGTGCCAGCAGTGAACGGAACCCTAACTATGGCTACACCTTC. Its protein is CASSERNPNYGYTF.

This clone was observed a few times. This chain links TRBV27 with TRBJ1-6, with D unclear. This CDR3 is 14 amino acids long. Germline loops: CDR1 MNHEY, CDR2 SMNVEV (reference sequence). Trimming stripped 5 bases from V and 10 bases from J, with 15 bases between. The CDR3 DNA reads as TGTGCCAGCAGTCTCCACTCTCAGTCGTCACCCCTCCACTTT. Protein product: CASSLHSQSSPLHF.

This clone was seen only a few times. The chain carries TRBV9 and TRBJ2-3; 10 bases match TRBD2. V dropped 7 bases and J dropped 0; count of bases not matched to a gene: 14. This CDR3 is built from 18 residues. CDR1 is SGDLS, CDR2 YYNGEE, per germline. The CDR3 coding sequence is TGTGCCAGCTCGCGGATGCTAGCGGGGGCCGAAAGCACAGATACGCAGTATTTT. The encoded protein is CASSRMLAGAESTDTQYF.

Ten or more counts support this clone. J is TRBJ2-1 and V is TRBV10-3; 8 bases agree with TRBD1. J was trimmed by 6 bases and V by 4 bases; bases with no gene match: 8. The CDR3 totals 15 residues. Per the germline V gene, CDR1 is ENHRY and CDR2 is SYGVKD. As DNA, the CDR3 is TGTGCCATCAGTGGCCGGGACAGGAGTTTCAATGAGCAGTTCTTC. Its protein is CAISGRDRSFNEQFF.

This clone was observed a handful of times. CDR3 amino acids: CASRPGLQTNTEAFF. The CDR3 DNA reads as TGTGCCAGCAGGCCCGGACTGCAGACGAACACTGAAGCTTTCTTT. The chain employs TRBV7-8 and TRBJ1-1; D unclear. The ends were cut back, 6 bases at V and 1 base at J, with 15 bases in the middle. Germline CDR1 is SGHVS and CDR2 is FQNEAQ. The CDR3 is 15 amino acids.

The chain carries TRBV9 and TRBJ1-1; 7 nucleotides align to TRBD1. J was trimmed by 7 bases and V by 4 bases; bases with no gene match: 19. Looked up from germline, CDR1 is SGDLS and CDR2 is YYNGEE. The CDR3 is made up of 17 amino acids. The CDR3 DNA reads TGTGCCAGCAGCCGAGGGGGAACAGGACAGGCGGCGGGTGAAGCTTTCTTT. It codes for CASSRGGTGQAAGEAFF.

This clone was picked up a small number of times. The CDR3 DNA follows: TGTGCCAGTAGTTTCGGACAGTATGGCTACACCTTC. Translated: CASSFGQYGYTF. The rearrangement links TRBV19 to TRBJ1-2; D is possibly TRBD1 (6 bases). Between the trimmed V and J ends, which lost 5 bases and 5 bases, there was a span of 9 bases. Germline values: CDR1 LNHDA, CDR2 SQIVND (reference sequence). The CDR3 is 12 amino acids. The full variable domain, with the rest looked up from reference TRBV19 and TRBJ1-2, is DGGITQSPKYLFRKEGQNVTLSCEQNLNHDAMYWYRQDPGQGLRLIYYSQIVNDFQKGDIAEGYSVSREKKESFPLTVTSAQKNPTAFYLCASSFGQYGYTFGSGTRLTVV.

The chain couples TRBV7-2 to TRBJ2-4; D is perhaps TRBD2 (7 bases). The CDR3 runs to 17 residues. Germline CDR1 and CDR2: SGHTA and FQGNSA. V lost 5 bases and J lost 1, with 18 bases in between. CDR3 sequence: CASSPLRGARAKNIQYF. CDR3 coding DNA: TGTGCCAGCAGCCCCCTCCGGGGGGCCAGGGCCAAAAACATTCAGTACTTC. Combining the CDR3 with reference TRBV7-2 and TRBJ2-4 gives the whole variable domain GAGVSQSPSNKVTEKGKDVELRCDPISGHTALYWYRQSLGQGLEFLIYFQGNSAPDKSGLPSDRFSAERTGGSVSTLTIQRTQQEDSAVYLCASSPLRGARAKNIQYFGAGTRLSVL.

The chain is built from TRBV6-6 and TRBJ1-5, with 8 bases identical to TRBD1. The germline V gene encodes CDR1 MNHNY and CDR2 SVGAGI (reference sequence). The length of the CDR3 is 16 residues. After removal of 6 bases from V and 4 bases from J, the junction contained 11 bases not matched to a gene. CDR3 bases: TGTGCCAGCAGACCCGGACAGGGATCCAGGAATCAGCCCCAGCATTTT. Its protein product is CASRPGQGSRNQPQHF.

The chain combines TRBV5-6 with TRBJ2-3; the match to TRBD1 covers 7 bases. CDR3 length: 14 residues. The germline V gene has CDR1 SGHDT and CDR2 YYEEEE. Germline trimming cut 2 bases from V and 7 bases from J; bases unmatched to any gene: 7. The CDR3: CASSFWDRRYTQYF. CDR3 DNA sequence: TGTGCCAGCAGCTTTTGGGACAGACGTTATACGCAGTATTTT.

The table lists this clone with a few counts. The chain couples TRBV5-1 to TRBJ2-7, with TRBD2 identical over 9 bases. The ends lost 4 bases at V and 0 bases at J; junction bases unmatched: 8. From germline, CDR1 is SGHRS and CDR2 YFSETQ. The CDR3 sequence is 16 residues long. CDR3 in DNA: TGCGCCAGCAGCCTGAGTAGCGGGGGTAGCTCCTACGAGCAGTACTTC. It yields the protein CASSLSSGGSSYEQYF.